Below, 4 T cell receptor beta chains from the same sample are listed, as sequenced in a study of T cells in Graves' hyperthyroidism and ophthalmopathy. Researchers amplified the TCR beta CDR3 regions from RNA transcripts. Primed by the HTBI set, a first-round RT-PCR was run on the TCR CDR3. TCRdb re-analysed the multiplex PCR reads in MiXCR, keeping a single row per CDR3 protein. Among 500,000 to 550,000 distinct CDR3 sequences listed, just under 20% were seen once. The sample consisted of blood. The receptors here all came from a man between 40 and 49 years old with Graves' ophthalmopathy.

This clonotype was detected only a few times. V gene TRBV7-8 combines with J gene TRBJ1-4, with a possible D match to TRBD1 (6 bases). Trimming removed 5 bases at V and 0 bases at J, with 10 bases between. The CDR3 has 15 residues. Germline CDR1 reads SGHVS; CDR2 reads FQNEAQ. In DNA, the CDR3 is TGTGCCAGCAGCCAGGGGTCCGCAACTAATGAAAAACTGTTTTTT. It encodes CASSQGSATNEKLFF.

This clonotype was seen ten or more times. The chain uses TRBV7-9 and TRBJ2-1, with D uncertain. V was shortened by 4 bases and J by 4 bases, with 8 bases between the two germline ends. The CDR3 is made up of 13 amino acids. Germline CDR1 reads SEHNR; CDR2 reads FQNEAQ (reference sequence). CDR3 region: CASSSSTYNEQFF. As DNA, the CDR3 is TGTGCCAGCAGCTCGTCGACGTACAATGAGCAGTTCTTC.

This clonotype appeared a few times. This sequence joins TRBV7-3 and TRBJ2-3; D is perhaps TRBD2 (6 bases). V was trimmed by 1 base and J by 2 bases, leaving 13 bases between them. The CDR3 is made up of 16 amino acids. CDR1 is SGHTA, CDR2 FQGTGA, per germline. The CDR3 sequence is CASSLRLVGSTDTQYF. The CDR3 DNA sequence: TGTGCCAGCAGCTTAAGACTAGTGGGATCCACAGATACGCAGTATTTT.

This sequence joins TRBV27 and TRBJ1-6; D call uncertain. The CDR3 loop spans 13 amino acids. The germline gives CDR1 MNHEY, CDR2 SMNVEV (reference sequence). Trimming cost V 0 bases and J 7 bases, with 4 bases left between them. The CDR3 spells CASSLSQNSPLHF. The CDR3 coding sequence is TGTGCCAGCAGTTTATCGCAGAATTCACCCCTCCACTTT.